This T cell receptor (beta chain) derives from a study of blood T cell repertoires in COVID-19. Study-level background: From the United States, Italy and Spain came samples of acute and convalescent COVID-19. Sources were T cells, B-cell-depleted T cells, or PBMCs; the material itself was cDNA or gDNA.

CDR1 and CDR2 (germline): MNHEY, SVGAGI. Deletions cut 6 bases from V and 5 bases from J, with 16 bases between. The CDR3 totals 14 residues. Per the original methods: Reference gene primer amplification gave estimated nucleated cell counts. Assay used: immunoSEQ multiplex PCR; TCRdb lists only in-frame clones, some missing. That table supplies the V and J calls and clone size; D and trimming were determined from the DNA. In the table there are 78,000 or so clones, around 83% of which are singletons. This TCR was recovered from an older woman with acute or convalescent COVID-19. V usage is TRBV6-5 and J usage is TRBJ1-2, with a weak D call TRBD1 (6 bases). Sequencing input: peripheral blood. CDR3 amino acids: CASSLRGELYGYTF. CDR3 sequence (DNA): TGTGCCAGCAGCCTCAGGGGAGAGTTGTATGGCTACACCTTC.